A single sample is the source of the 28 T cell receptor beta chains below, sequenced in a study of OX40 agonist ivuxolimab in advanced cancers. Libraries were prepared by immunoSEQ multiplex PCR; TCRdb keeps only in-frame clonotypes and omits some of them. Altogether around 80,000 clones are present, less than 90% being singletons, with the ten largest covering roughly 3.1%. The sequenced sample was CD4+ or CD8+ T cells sorted from blood, obtained in a trial of the OX40 agonist ivuxolimab. These receptors all stem from an adult with an advanced solid tumor such as melanoma, head and neck, liver or kidney cancer.

The chain recombines TRBV20-1 with TRBJ2-1; the D gene is possibly TRBD1 (5 bases). Trimming took off 6 bases at V and 5 bases at J, with 8 bases between the two ends. The germline gives CDR1 DFQATT, CDR2 SNEGSKA (reference sequence). The CDR3 totals 11 residues. Written as DNA, the CDR3 is TGCAGTGCAGGACAAAACAATGAGCAGTTCTTC. Translating gives CSAGQNNEQFF.

V and J are TRBV11-2 and TRBJ2-7; D unclear. With 4 bases removed from V and 0 bases from J, the gap between germline ends came to 7 bases. The CDR3 has 13 amino acids. Germline CDR1 SGHAT, CDR2 FQNNGV. In DNA form, the CDR3 reads TGTGCCAGCAGCTCTGGGTTCTCCTACGAGCAGTACTTC. Protein: CASSSGFSYEQYF.

The chain is built from TRBV30 and TRBJ1-5; D not certain. V gave up 1 base and J gave up 4 bases, with 8 bases separating them. The V gene's germline CDR1 is GTSNPN and CDR2 SVGIG (reference sequence). This CDR3 has 13 amino acids. CDR3 DNA sequence: TGTGCCTGGAGTGATAGGCAGAATCAGCCCCAGCATTTT. It encodes CAWSDRQNQPQHF. The whole variable domain, filled in from reference TRBV30 and TRBJ1-5, reads SQTIHQWPATLVQPVGSPLSLECTVEGTSNPNLYWYRQAAGRGLQLLFYSVGIGQISSEVPQNLSASRPQDRQFILSSKKLLLSDSGFYLCAWSDRQNQPQHFGDGTRLSIL.

The J gene is TRBJ1-1, the V gene TRBV30, with D unclear. This CDR3 is 10 amino acids long. The V gene lost 7 bases and the J gene lost 1 base, with 4 bases spanning the gap. Germline V lookup: CDR1 GTSNPN, CDR2 SVGIG (reference sequence). The CDR3 sequence: CASWNTEAFF. As DNA, the CDR3 is TGTGCCTCATGGAACACTGAAGCTTTCTTT.

This chain links TRBV7-3 with TRBJ1-2; 8 positions match TRBD1. The V segment lost 4 bases and the J segment 7 bases; nucleotides outside the gene matches: 8. The length of the CDR3 is 14 residues. Germline CDR1 and CDR2: SGHTA and FQGTGA. The CDR3 here is CASSSRTGIGGYTF. CDR3 nucleotides: TGTGCCAGCAGCTCACGGACAGGGATAGGTGGCTACACCTTC.

The V and J genes are TRBV5-1 and TRBJ1-1; weak D call: TRBD1 (6 bases). Trimming removed 4 bases at V and 2 bases at J, with 12 bases between. The CDR3 runs to 14 residues. Germline CDR1 SGHRS, CDR2 YFSETQ. For the CDR3, the DNA is TGCGCCAGCAGCACCAGGGGCCTTAACACTGAAGCTTTCTTT. This translates into CASSTRGLNTEAFF.

In its sample, this clone was seen once. V is TRBV9 and J is TRBJ1-2, with D unclear. Trimming took 0 bases from V and 8 from J, leaving 14 bases between them. The CDR3 has 14 amino acids. From germline, CDR1 is SGDLS and CDR2 YYNGEE. CDR3 bases: TGTGCCAGCAGCGTAGAATTGGCGCCGAGGGGCTACACCTTC. Its translation: CASSVELAPRGYTF.

V usage is TRBV5-1 and J usage is TRBJ1-1; 11 bases agree with TRBD1. V shed 4 bases, J shed 4 bases, and the junction held 3 bases outside the gene matches. This CDR3 comprises 14 residues. Germline V CDR1 and CDR2: SGHRS, YFSETQ. CDR3 bases: TGCGCCAGCAGCACGGGACAGGGGGGCACTGAAGCTTTCTTT. Amino acid sequence: CASSTGQGGTEAFF.

J is TRBJ2-1 and V is TRBV7-9, with TRBD2 matching over 13 bases. This CDR3 has 16 residues. J was trimmed by 6 bases and V by 4 bases; bases with no gene match: 6. Germline CDR1 SEHNR, CDR2 FQNEAQ (reference sequence). The CDR3 DNA reads as TGTGCCAGCAGCTCGCAGGGACTAGCGGGGTTCAATGAGCAGTTCTTC. Translated, it gives CASSSQGLAGFNEQFF.

The V and J genes are TRBV6-6 and TRBJ1-1, with a tentative D call TRBD1 (5 bases). CDR3 length equals 14 residues. Germline V gives CDR1 MNHNY, CDR2 SVGAGI (reference sequence). V lost 11 bases to trimming and J lost 1 base, with 17 bases between them. This CDR3 is CAAWRGQGNTEAFF. The CDR3 coding sequence is TGTGCCGCCTGGCGTGGGCAGGGGAACACTGAAGCTTTCTTT.

The J gene is TRBJ1-1, the V gene TRBV4-2; D is perhaps TRBD1 (5 bases). Germline V gives CDR1 LGHNA, CDR2 YNFKEQ. Trimming removed 6 bases at V and 0 bases at J, with 8 bases between. CDR3 length equals 13 residues. The CDR3 coding sequence is TGTGCCAGCAGACCGGGGCTGAACACTGAAGCTTTCTTT. Protein: CASRPGLNTEAFF.

The chain has TRBV27 and TRBJ1-6; D is uncertain. The CDR3 sequence is 14 residues long. CDR1 MNHEY and CDR2 SMNVEV come from the germline V gene (reference sequence). V was clipped by 2 bases and J by 8 bases, with 10 bases between them. The CDR3 coding sequence is TGTGCCAGCAGTTTAACCCCAGTTTATTCACCCCTCCACTTT. This codes for CASSLTPVYSPLHF.

The V gene is TRBV7-2, the J gene TRBJ1-5; TRBD1 matches 8 bases. The CDR3 length is 15 residues. Germline trimming cut 3 bases from V and 7 bases from J; bases unmatched to any gene: 8. Germline V CDR1 and CDR2: SGHTA, FQGNSA. DNA of the CDR3: TGTGCCAGCAGCTTGGTAGGACAGGGTACCCAGCCCCAGCATTTT. This encodes CASSLVGQGTQPQHF.

The chain has TRBV11-1 and TRBJ2-4, with D possibly matching TRBD1 (6 bases). The V end was cut by 4 bases, the J end by 6 bases, with 10 bases between. Germline V gene data show CDR1 as SGHAT and CDR2 as FQDESV (reference sequence). This CDR3 has 13 residues. The DNA of the CDR3 is TGTGCCAGCAGCTATGGGGGCCTAAACATTCAGTACTTC. Translation: CASSYGGLNIQYF.

The chain has TRBV19 and TRBJ2-1; 10 nucleotides line up with TRBD1. The V gene's germline CDR1 is LNHDA and CDR2 SQIVND (reference sequence). Trimming removed 0 bases from V and 5 bases from J; junction bases left unmatched: 4. The CDR3 contains 16 residues. CDR3 protein: CASSIDGTGEHNEQFF. The CDR3 nucleotides are TGTGCCAGTAGTATAGATGGGACAGGGGAACACAATGAGCAGTTCTTC.

This sequence joins TRBV11-2 and TRBJ2-7, with 8 positions matching TRBD1. This CDR3 region has 13 residues. V shed 0 bases, J shed 9 bases, and the junction held 4 bases outside the gene matches. Germline CDR1 and CDR2: SGHAT and FQNNGV. In DNA, the CDR3 is TGTGCCAGCAGCTTAGAGACAGGGGCCGGGCAGTACTTC. This sequence encodes CASSLETGAGQYF.

The chain's CDR3 is CASSKGAVGANVLTF. CDR3 in DNA: TGTGCCAGCAGCAAAGGGGCGGTTGGGGCCAACGTCCTGACTTTC. The chain carries TRBV21-1 and TRBJ2-6. TRBV21-1 is given as a pseudogene. The CDR3 is 15 amino acids.

The chain recombines TRBV30 with TRBJ2-1; tentative D call: TRBD2 (5 bases). CDR3 length: 11 residues. Trimming shortened V by 3 bases and J by 6 bases, and 6 bases separated the two germline ends. Germline CDR1 GTSNPN, CDR2 SVGIG (reference sequence). The CDR3 region has the DNA TGTGCCTGGAGCGGGGTCAATGAGCAGTTCTTC. Protein product: CAWSGVNEQFF. The full variable domain, in which reference TRBV30 and TRBJ2-1 provide the parts outside the CDR3, is SQTIHQWPATLVQPVGSPLSLECTVEGTSNPNLYWYRQAAGRGLQLLFYSVGIGQISSEVPQNLSASRPQDRQFILSSKKLLLSDSGFYLCAWSGVNEQFFGPGTRLTVL.

The chain combines TRBV18 with TRBJ1-4; D call uncertain. Germline V gives CDR1 KGHSH, CDR2 LQKENI. Trimming left V 10 bases short and J 0 bases short, with 6 bases between. The CDR3 totals 12 residues. CDR3 sequence (DNA): TGTGCCACCGCCGCAACTAATGAAAAACTGTTTTTT. It is translated as CATAATNEKLFF.

V is TRBV5-1 and J is TRBJ2-7; perhaps TRBD2 as D (6 bases). CDR1 and CDR2 (germline): SGHRS, YFSETQ. CDR3 size: 15 residues. V lost 0 bases, J lost 5 bases, and 15 bases lay in between. Here the CDR3 DNA reads TGCGCCAGCAGCTTGGGGAGGGTTTGGGGACACGAGCAGTACTTC. This encodes CASSLGRVWGHEQYF.

J is TRBJ2-6 and V is TRBV10-2; unclear D gene. Germline-derived CDR1 and CDR2 are WSHSY and SAAADI. The CDR3 contains 13 residues. With 6 bases removed from V and 0 bases from J, the gap between germline ends came to 3 bases. The CDR3 coding sequence is TGCGCCAGCAGGGACTCTGGGGCCAACGTCCTGACTTTC. Translation gives CASRDSGANVLTF.

This sequence joins TRBV18 and TRBJ2-5; D not resolved. V was cut by 8 bases and J by 4 bases, with 2 bases left in between. Germline V gene sequence: CDR1 KGHSH, CDR2 LQKENI. CDR3 length: 9 residues. CDR3 nucleotide sequence: TGTGCCAGCGGAGAGACCCAGTACTTC. Translating it yields CASGETQYF.

This clone was counted once. This sequence joins TRBV27 and TRBJ2-1; no clear D. Trimming stripped 5 bases from V and 2 bases from J, with 13 bases between. From germline, CDR1 is MNHEY and CDR2 SMNVEV (reference sequence). The CDR3 spans 15 residues. The CDR3 spells CASSLSQSPYNEQFF. CDR3 DNA: TGTGCCAGCAGTCTCAGCCAGTCGCCCTACAATGAGCAGTTCTTC.

The chain joins TRBV4-1 to TRBJ1-2, with 7 bases lining up with TRBD1. The ends lost 4 bases at V and 2 bases at J; junction bases unmatched: 7. CDR3 length equals 15 residues. CDR1 and CDR2 from the germline V gene are MGHRA and YSYEKL. DNA of the CDR3: TGCGCCAGCAGCCCCTTTGGGACAGAGAACTATGGCTACACCTTC. Translation gives CASSPFGTENYGYTF.

This chain uses TRBV7-2 with TRBJ2-5, with D unclear. The V and J ends lost 4 bases and 5 bases respectively, with 5 bases between them. Germline V gene lookup returns CDR1 SGHTA and CDR2 FQGNSA. CDR3 size: 11 residues. The CDR3 nucleotides read TGTGCCAGCAGCTCTACGGAGACCCAGTACTTC. It yields the protein CASSSTETQYF.

This clone appeared once. The V call is TRBV11-3, the J call TRBJ2-7, with 7 nucleotides matching TRBD2. Per the germline V gene, CDR1 is SGHNT and CDR2 is YENEEA. J was trimmed by 3 bases and V by 1 base; bases with no gene match: 3. The CDR3 has 14 residues. The CDR3 region is CASSLGGSGYEQYF. The DNA of the CDR3 is TGTGCCAGCAGCTTAGGCGGGAGTGGCTACGAGCAGTACTTC.

V and J are TRBV2 and TRBJ1-2; D is ambiguous. Germline values: CDR1 SNHLY, CDR2 FYNNEI. Trimming cost V 8 bases and J 7 bases, with 14 bases left between them. The CDR3 spans 12 residues. The CDR3 DNA follows: TGTGCCAGCCGGAGGAGTCCCTCTGGCTACACCTTC. Translating gives CASRRSPSGYTF.

This chain connects TRBV6-1 to TRBJ1-1; D perhaps matches TRBD1 (5 bases). Trimming shortened V by 4 bases and J by 5 bases, and 11 bases separated the two germline ends. Germline CDR1 reads MNHNS; CDR2 reads SASEGT. The CDR3 consists of 13 residues. The CDR3 bases are TGTGCCAGCAGTGCCGTAAGGGGAACTGAAGCTTTCTTT. Translated: CASSAVRGTEAFF.